A selection of T cell receptor beta chains follows, all from one sample in a study of blood T cell repertoires in COVID-19. Method: immunoSEQ multiplex PCR; TCRdb's copy keeps in-frame clones and lacks some. The repertoire holds hundreds of thousands of clones, with more than 80% as singletons. Specimen: peripheral blood. The receptors originated from a woman in her thirties with active or convalescent COVID-19. Both conserved end residues are part of each CDR3. A D gene is named only where the DNA matches it firmly. Size tells how often a clone was seen (once, few, many) or the class of an expanded clone, and some rows leave it out.

-,TRBJ2-7,TRBV14,-,TGTGCCAGCAGCCAACGAATAGCGACATCCTACGAGCAGTACTTC,CASSQRIATSYEQYF
-,TRBJ1-1,TRBV3-1/TRBV3-2,-,TGTGCCAGCAGCCAAGATCAAATGAACACTGAAGCTTTCTTT,CASSQDQMNTEAFF
-,TRBJ2-2,TRBV5-1,-,TGCGCCAGCAGCTTGGGGGAGACCGGGGAGCTGTTTTTT,CASSLGETGELFF
-,TRBJ2-6,TRBV5-6,-,TGTGCCAGCAGCTATTTTGGGTCAGGGTACTCTGGGGCCAACGTCCTGACTTTC,CASSYFGSGYSGANVLTF
TRBD2,TRBJ2-5,TRBV19,-,TGTGCCAGTAGTATCTCAGCGGGGCGCCAAGAGACCCAGTACTTC,CASSISAGRQETQYF
-,TRBJ2-2,TRBV5-1,-,TGCGCCAGCAGCTTGGGTGGCAGGGCAGCCGACACCGGGGAGCTGTTTTTT,CASSLGGRAADTGELFF
TRBD1,TRBJ1-2,TRBV28,-,TGTGCCAGCAGGGCAGGGGGCGAAGGCTACACCTTC,CASRAGGEGYTF
TRBD1,TRBJ1-3,TRBV6-5,-,TGTGCCAGCAGTTACTCCCAGACAGGGACTGGAAACACCATATATTTT,CASSYSQTGTGNTIYF
TRBD2,TRBJ2-3,TRBV11-2,-,TGTGCCAGCAGCTTAGATAGGTGGCGGGAGAGCACAGATACGCAGTATTTT,CASSLDRWRESTDTQYF
TRBD1,TRBJ1-1,TRBV27,-,TGTGCCAGCAGTTTATCGACAGGGGTTCTGAACACTGAAGCTTTCTTT,CASSLSTGVLNTEAFF
-,TRBJ1-2,TRBV29-1,-,TGCAGCGTGGAGGGTCAGGGTGGCTACACCTTC,CSVEGQGGYTF
TRBD2,TRBJ2-1,TRBV4-2,-,TGTGCCAGCAGCCAAGTAGCGGGAGAGTTGGTCGATGAGCAGTTCTTC,CASSQVAGELVDEQFF
-,TRBJ2-5,TRBV7-9,-,TGTGCCAGCAGCTTCCTACCAGGGGACCGTAGGGGGAAAGAGACCCAGTACTTC,CASSFLPGDRRGKETQYF
-,TRBJ1-1,TRBV27,-,TGTGCCAGCAGGAGTGAGGCTGAAGCTTTCTTT,CASRSEAEAFF
-,TRBJ1-2,TRBV7-9,-,TGTGCCAGCAGCTTAGCGCTCCGGGAAAACTATGGCTACACCTTC,CASSLALRENYGYTF
TRBD2,TRBJ2-2,TRBV10-3,-,TGTGCCATCAGTGATGCGGGGGGTCGTTCCGGGGAGCTGTTTTTT,CAISDAGGRSGELFF
TRBD1,TRBJ1-2,TRBV5-1,once,TGCGCCAGCAGCGTGGCTGGGACAGGGGATATCTATGGCTACACCTTC,CASSVAGTGDIYGYTF
TRBD1,TRBJ2-3,TRBV28,-,TGTGCCAGCTGGGGACAGCTCACAGATACGCAGTATTTT,CASWGQLTDTQYF
-,TRBJ1-1,TRBV6-1,-,TGTGCCAGCAGTGAATTGGAGACCATGAACACTGAAGCTTTCTTT,CASSELETMNTEAFF
TRBD2,TRBJ2-1,TRBV4-1,-,TGCGCCAGCAGCCTTAGCGGGAGGGCCCTAGAAGAGCAGTTCTTC,CASSLSGRALEEQFF
TRBD1,TRBJ1-2,TRBV7-8,-,TGTGCCAGCAGCTTAGTTGTCCCGGGACAGGTCTCGGGAGGCTACACCTTC,CASSLVVPGQVSGGYTF
-,TRBJ1-2,TRBV4-1,-,TGCGCCAGCAGCCCGCGCTCTAACTATGGCTACACCTTC,CASSPRSNYGYTF
-,TRBJ1-4,TRBV3-1/TRBV3-2,-,TGTGCCAGCAGTTCATCCATCCCAGGGTCAACTAATGAAAAACTGTTTTTT,CASSSSIPGSTNEKLFF
-,TRBJ1-4,TRBV6-6,-,TGTGCCAGCAGTTTCCCTTTGACAGGCGGTAATGAAAAACTGTTTTTT,CASSFPLTGGNEKLFF
TRBD1,TRBJ1-5,TRBV5-6,few,TGTGCCAGCAGCCCGGGACAGGGGAAATATAGCAATCAGCCCCAGCATTTT,CASSPGQGKYSNQPQHF
TRBD1,TRBJ1-1,TRBV3-1/TRBV3-2,-,TGTGCCAGCAGCCAATATCCAGGGGGCCGAAACACTGAAGCTTTCTTT,CASSQYPGGRNTEAFF
TRBD2,TRBJ2-1,TRBV5-6,once,TGTGCCAGCAGCACGGGACTAGCGGGGGGCAATGAGCAGTTCTTC,CASSTGLAGGNEQFF
TRBD1,TRBJ1-3,TRBV7-2,few,TGTGCCAGCAGCTTACGACAGGGTGTCGGAAACACCATATATTTT,CASSLRQGVGNTIYF
TRBD1,TRBJ1-5,TRBV19,-,TGTGCCAGTAGTATTACAGGGGGCCTTAATCAGCCCCAGCATTTT,CASSITGGLNQPQHF